The subject of this entry is one TCR beta chain. The antigen it binds to is not known. Base qualities are not recorded, but no much larger clone differs from it by a single base. This record belongs to a study of T cell responses to AZD1222 COVID-19 vaccine (dated by TCRdb to the early 2020s). Notes on the research overall: A total of 240 or so trial participants underwent TCR sequencing, of whom roughly 210 had received two doses of AZD1222 and approximately 25 had received two doses of the MenACWY control vaccine. Trial participants were enrolled by age into subgroups of 18-55, 56-69 and 70-plus years, and 148, 28 and 57 TCR-sequenced participants, respectively, were included in these subgroups.

The CDR3 regions of human TCRbeta chains were subjected to immunosequencing. Under the source paper's analysis protocol: Repertoire TCRs were checked for matches against a reference library of SARS-CoV-2-specific TCRs that had been generated using the MIRA antigen-specificity platform. Breadth was defined as the fraction of unique TCRs that were SARS-CoV-2-associated. Depth was defined as the fraction of total T cells that were SARS-CoV-2-associated. Using the MIRA data, every spike-specific TCR was mapped to the spike region that the TCR reacted to and assigned to either a CD4 or a CD8 class. Log10-transformed breadth and depth values were compared by one-way ANOVA with Sidak's multiple comparisons tests. The source is immuneACCESS, and TCRdb retained only in-frame sequences with V and J called. Part of the clones is not carried over; for the studies checked, unresolved V genes explain less than half of this, and the remainder is unexplained. The V and J calls and the clone size are those of that table, but D and trimming were determined from the DNA. Present in this sample are 90,000 to 130,000 clones, more than 90% of which were seen just once. Roughly 2.7% of the sample goes to the ten largest clones.

Reading from cysteine to phenylalanine, the CDR3 counts 17 amino acids. Solely the CDR3 DNA is kept, with 51 bases framed from the first base. CDR1 is given as ENHRY and CDR2 as SYGVKD, both from the germline V gene. Here V drops 3 bases and J drops 1 base, and the junction holds 8 bases not matched to any gene. The study at large found these results: After two AZD1222 doses, spike-specific TCR breadth and depth were significantly higher than at day 0 and than in MenACWY recipients. Because no day 14 peak-response samples were available, repertoires were characterized only after the peak T cell response. Participants were mostly white British, with more females than males. The authors suggested clonal diversity may have been underestimated. In the small 56-69-year group, the increase in depth fell short of significance, most likely because of low power. Epitopes outside the regions mutated in the B.1.351 and B.1.1.7 variants were reportedly recognized by nearly half of the unique spike-specific TCRs. Only a handful of AZD1222 recipients were SARS-CoV-2 seropositive at baseline, limiting conclusions about previously exposed vaccinees. Vaccine-associated CD4 TCRs spanned the whole spike protein, with dominant responses in regions 160-218 and 743-854.

Reading the label with the study, this specimen's time point is: about 28 days (+/-7) after the second vaccine dose. AZD1222 recipients with second doses at about 4 weeks or about 12 weeks were pooled, because spike-specific TCR depth and breadth did not differ between schedules. Samples from vaccinated people were obtained from the UK trials COV001 and COV002, which included a single-blind randomized controlled phase 2/3 trial of AZD1222 (ChAdOx1 nCoV-19) in healthy adults. For TCRbeta chain sequencing, PBMC samples were collected from trial participants at day 0 and at day 28 after the second dose.

The receptor was isolated from an adult who received the AZD1222 COVID-19 vaccine. The specimen was peripheral blood, collected 28 days after the second AZD1222 dose. Recombination connected TRBV10-3 to TRBJ1-1, and TRBD1 aligns with 10 junction nucleotides. The CDR3 amino acid sequence is: CAISDRGQGFPNTEAFF. The DNA reads TGTGCCATCAGTGATCGGGGACAGGGGTTCCCGAACACTGAAGCTTTCTTT.